What follows describes a single T cell receptor (beta chain). This sample was included in a study of blood T cell repertoires in COVID-19. The protocol was immunoSEQ multiplex PCR, while the TCRdb copy is restricted to in-frame clones and leaves out a portion. The sample has just under 350,000 clones, 83% seen once; the top ten hold 2.5% to 3%. The V end was cut by 7 bases, the J end by 5 bases, with 21 bases between. There are 15 residues in the CDR3. Germline CDR1 MNHEY, CDR2 SVGAGI. This TCR derives from a man between 25 and 39 years old with active or convalescent COVID-19. The V call is TRBV6-5, the J call TRBJ2-7; a possible D gene is TRBD2 (7 bases). The specimen sequenced was peripheral blood. The DNA for the CDR3 is TGTGCCAGCACCCGATGGGGGGGGGCCCAAGACGAGCAGTACTTC. Its translation is CASTRWGGAQDEQYF.